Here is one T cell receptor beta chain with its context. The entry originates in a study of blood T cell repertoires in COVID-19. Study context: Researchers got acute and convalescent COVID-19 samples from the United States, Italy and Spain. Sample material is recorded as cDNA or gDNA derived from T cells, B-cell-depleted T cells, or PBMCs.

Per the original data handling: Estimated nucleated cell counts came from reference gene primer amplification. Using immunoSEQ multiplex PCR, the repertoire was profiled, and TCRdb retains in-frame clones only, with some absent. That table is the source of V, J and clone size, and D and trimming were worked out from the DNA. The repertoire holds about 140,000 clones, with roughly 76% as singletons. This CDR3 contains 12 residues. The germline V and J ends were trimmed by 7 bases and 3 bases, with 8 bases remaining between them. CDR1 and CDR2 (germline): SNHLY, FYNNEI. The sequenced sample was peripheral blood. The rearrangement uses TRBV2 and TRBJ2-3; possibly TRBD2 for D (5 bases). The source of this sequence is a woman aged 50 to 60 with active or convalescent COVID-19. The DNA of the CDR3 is TGTGCCAGCAATCTAGCTACAGATACGCAGTATTTT. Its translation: CASNLATDTQYF. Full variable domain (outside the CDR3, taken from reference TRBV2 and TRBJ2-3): EPEVTQTPSHQVTQMGQEVILRCVPISNHLYFYWYRQILGQKVEFLVSFYNNEISEKSEIFDDQFSVERPDGSNFTLKIRSTKLEDSAMYFCASNLATDTQYFGPGTRLTVL.